The text below deals with one T cell receptor (beta chain). The CDR3 is made up of 15 amino acids. V lost 3 bases and J 5 bases, leaving 11 bases between the germline ends. Per germline, CDR1 MDHEN and CDR2 SYDVKM. These data originate in a study of control samples from healthy donors and cancer patients. The assay was immunoSEQ multiplex PCR, and TCRdb's table has in-frame clones only and misses some. The sample lists 80,000 or so clones; approximately 94% were seen once. This sequence joins TRBV28 and TRBJ1-6; no definite D call. The sample taken for sequencing was blood. The receptor's source is a woman in her thirties or forties in good health. For the CDR3, the DNA is TGTGCCAGCAGTTTCGCCCCCCCTCATAATTCACCCCTCCACTTT. Encoded protein: CASSFAPPHNSPLHF.